This is a list of T cell receptor beta chains from one sample in a study of cytomegalovirus exposure and HLA in healthy donors. Method: immunoSEQ multiplex PCR; TCRdb's copy keeps in-frame clones and lacks some. The table shows about 160,000 clones, with less than 90% occurring only once. The specimen sequenced was PBMCs. The receptor source for this set is a boy aged 2 to 10 in good health and CMV-seronegative. The CDR3 runs from the conserved cysteine through the conserved F or W. The D gene is left open where the match is weak.

D gene: -
V gene: TRBV6-6
J gene: TRBJ2-1
CDR3 protein: CASSYSLRDSEQFF
CDR3 DNA: TGTGCCAGCAGTTACTCGCTTCGAGATAGTGAGCAGTTCTTC

D gene: TRBD2
V gene: TRBV12-5
J gene: TRBJ2-1
CDR3 protein: CASGLLTSGRARNEQFF
CDR3 DNA: TGTGCTAGTGGTTTATTAACCAGCGGGAGGGCCAGAAATGAGCAGTTCTTC

D gene: TRBD2
V gene: TRBV5-1
J gene: TRBJ2-1
CDR3 protein: CASSLGGSGTLQFF
CDR3 DNA: TGCGCCAGCAGCTTGGGTGGTAGCGGGACTTTGCAGTTCTTC

D gene: TRBD1
V gene: TRBV6-6
J gene: TRBJ1-2
CDR3 protein: CASSRDRAGYTF
CDR3 DNA: TGTGCCAGCAGCCGGGACAGGGCCGGCTACACCTTC

D gene: TRBD2
V gene: TRBV4-1
J gene: TRBJ2-7
CDR3 protein: CASSQDPTSGSGGGYEQYF
CDR3 DNA: TGCGCCAGCAGCCAAGATCCCACTAGCGGGAGTGGGGGGGGCTACGAGCAGTACTTC

D gene: TRBD2
V gene: TRBV19
J gene: TRBJ2-7
CDR3 protein: CASSIGGGSYEQYF
CDR3 DNA: TGTGCCAGTAGTATAGGGGGAGGGTCCTACGAGCAGTACTTC

D gene: -
V gene: TRBV2
J gene: TRBJ1-4
CDR3 protein: CASTKLTGSNEKLFF
CDR3 DNA: TGTGCCAGCACTAAGTTGACAGGATCTAATGAAAAACTGTTTTTT

D gene: -
V gene: TRBV4-1
J gene: TRBJ2-7
CDR3 protein: CASSQPGLSEQYF
CDR3 DNA: TGCGCCAGCAGCCAACCGGGACTGAGCGAGCAGTACTTC

D gene: TRBD1
V gene: TRBV6-6
J gene: TRBJ2-3
CDR3 protein: CASSPPDRLSTDTQYF
CDR3 DNA: TGTGCCAGCAGTCCTCCGGACAGGTTGAGCACAGATACGCAGTATTTT

D gene: -
V gene: TRBV4-1
J gene: TRBJ1-1
CDR3 protein: CASSQEEGRDTEAFF
CDR3 DNA: TGCGCCAGCAGCCAAGAGGAGGGCAGAGACACTGAAGCTTTCTTT

D gene: TRBD1
V gene: TRBV7-9
J gene: TRBJ1-1
CDR3 protein: CASSPRQGRPFF
CDR3 DNA: TGTGCCAGCAGCCCTAGACAGGGGAGGCCTTTCTTT

D gene: TRBD1
V gene: TRBV7-9
J gene: TRBJ1-2
CDR3 protein: CASSSGTDYGYTF
CDR3 DNA: TGTGCCAGCAGCTCCGGGACAGACTATGGCTACACCTTC

D gene: TRBD1
V gene: TRBV5-6
J gene: TRBJ1-2
CDR3 protein: CASSDYNRGQAYGYTF
CDR3 DNA: TGTGCCAGCAGCGATTATAACAGGGGGCAGGCCTATGGCTACACCTTC

D gene: -
V gene: TRBV6-6
J gene: TRBJ2-6
CDR3 protein: CASSYTSSGANVLTF
CDR3 DNA: TGTGCCAGCAGTTACACGAGCTCTGGGGCCAACGTCCTGACTTTC

D gene: TRBD1
V gene: TRBV5-1
J gene: TRBJ2-3
CDR3 protein: CASTYSTGEDTQYF
CDR3 DNA: TGCGCCAGCACCTATTCCACAGGGGAAGATACGCAGTATTTT

D gene: -
V gene: TRBV5-6
J gene: TRBJ2-7
CDR3 protein: CASSPPTGTRYYEQYF
CDR3 DNA: TGTGCCAGCAGCCCGCCCACCGGGACTCGTTACTACGAGCAGTACTTC

D gene: TRBD1
V gene: TRBV4-1
J gene: TRBJ1-1
CDR3 protein: CASSQPRDRIEAFF
CDR3 DNA: TGCGCCAGCAGCCAACCCCGGGACAGGATTGAAGCTTTCTTT

D gene: -
V gene: TRBV6-1
J gene: TRBJ1-5
CDR3 protein: CASRDAGVGQPQHF
CDR3 DNA: TGTGCCAGCAGGGACGCAGGGGTTGGTCAGCCCCAGCATTTT

D gene: -
V gene: TRBV10-3
J gene: TRBJ2-2
CDR3 protein: CAISETQGTGELFF
CDR3 DNA: TGTGCCATCAGTGAAACACAGGGAACCGGGGAGCTGTTTTTT

D gene: -
V gene: TRBV30
J gene: TRBJ1-1
CDR3 protein: CAWQGLRKNTEAFF
CDR3 DNA: TGTGCCTGGCAGGGATTAAGGAAAAACACTGAAGCTTTCTTT

D gene: TRBD2
V gene: TRBV18
J gene: TRBJ2-7
CDR3 protein: CASSRRGERGSYEQYF
CDR3 DNA: TGTGCCAGCTCACGCCGCGGGGAGCGGGGTTCCTACGAGCAGTACTTC

D gene: -
V gene: TRBV4-1
J gene: TRBJ2-3
CDR3 protein: CASSQVLLTDTQYF
CDR3 DNA: TGCGCCAGCAGCCAAGTCCTCCTCACAGATACGCAGTATTTT